A single sample is the source of the 8 T cell receptor beta chains below, sequenced in a study of T cells in Graves' hyperthyroidism and ophthalmopathy. RNA transcripts were the template for amplifying TCR beta CDR3 regions. When the TCR CDR3 underwent first-round RT-PCR, the HTBI primer set was used. TCRdb used MiXCR to reprocess the multiplex PCR reads, holding one entry per CDR3 protein. The profile shows more than 500,000 distinct CDR3 sequences, approximately 48% of them singletons. The sample was peripheral blood or thyroid tissue (not recorded which). The receptors stem from an adult woman with Graves' disease, either hyperthyroidism or ophthalmopathy (not recorded which).

The chain links TRBV30 to TRBJ1-4; a possible D gene is TRBD1 (5 bases). The CDR3 is made up of 14 amino acids. Germline V gene lookup returns CDR1 GTSNPN and CDR2 SVGIG (reference sequence). Trimming took 2 bases from V and 7 from J, leaving 14 bases between them. In nucleotides, the CDR3 is TGTGCCTGGAGTAAGGACCTGGGGCTTGAAAAACTGTTTTTT. This codes for CAWSKDLGLEKLFF.

This clonotype occurred once. CDR3 residues: CASGDRPGSPLHF. The CDR3 DNA is TGTGCCAGTGGAGACAGGCCAGGTTCACCCCTCCACTTT. The chain combines TRBV9 with TRBJ1-6, with D perhaps TRBD1 (6 bases). Trimming pared 8 bases from V and 9 bases from J, leaving 15 bases between. Germline CDR1 is SGDLS and CDR2 is YYNGEE. The CDR3 covers 13 residues.

The V gene is TRBV7-8, the J gene TRBJ2-5; D call uncertain. This CDR3 contains 14 residues. Germline V lookup: CDR1 SGHVS, CDR2 FQNEAQ. Trimming stripped 4 bases from V and 2 bases from J, with 11 bases between. The CDR3 sequence is CASSWVSGQETQYF. For the CDR3, the DNA is TGTGCCAGCAGCTGGGTATCGGGTCAAGAGACCCAGTACTTC. The whole variable domain, remainder taken from reference TRBV7-8 and TRBJ2-5, is GAGVSQSPRYKVAKRGQDVALRCDPISGHVSLFWYQQALGQGPEFLTYFQNEAQLDKSGLPSDRFFAERPEGSVSTLKIQRTQQEDSAVYLCASSWVSGQETQYFGPGTRLLVL.

This clonotype was observed many times. V gene TRBV29-1 combines with J gene TRBJ1-1; D is possibly TRBD1 (5 bases). In germline, CDR1 is SQVTM, CDR2 ANQGSEA. Trimming took 2 bases from V and 10 from J, leaving 11 bases between them. This CDR3 has 11 amino acids. CDR3 residues: CSVEPGRGAFF. CDR3 coding DNA: TGCAGCGTTGAACCAGGGCGAGGAGCTTTCTTT.

The table lists this clonotype with a few counts. The J gene is TRBJ1-5, the V gene TRBV11-2; D is unresolved. V gave up 5 bases and J gave up 6 bases, with 14 bases separating them. CDR3 length equals 14 residues. Germline V gene sequence: CDR1 SGHAT, CDR2 FQNNGV. DNA for the CDR3: TGTGCCAGCAGCCCCGTTGGGTCAACTCAGCCCCAGCATTTT. Translating gives CASSPVGSTQPQHF. The complete variable domain, with remaining parts taken from reference TRBV11-2 and TRBJ1-5, reads EAGVAQSPRYKIIEKRQSVAFWCNPISGHATLYWYQQILGQGPKLLIQFQNNGVVDDSQLPKDRFSAERLKGVDSTLKIQPAKLEDSAVYLCASSPVGSTQPQHFGDGTRLSIL.

The J gene is TRBJ1-4, the V gene TRBV20-1; D is undetermined. Germline V gives CDR1 DFQATT, CDR2 SNEGSKA (reference sequence). The CDR3 extends over 13 amino acids. V was cut by 6 bases and J by 5 bases, with 13 bases left in between. For the CDR3, the DNA is TGCAGTGCGCCGGACTACAGAAATGAAAAACTGTTTTTT. This gives the protein CSAPDYRNEKLFF.

CDR3 coding DNA: TGTGCCATCGGCAGGGGTACTGAAGCTTTCTTT. It is translated as CAIGRGTEAFF. The chain links TRBV10-3 to TRBJ1-1; perhaps TRBD1 as D (6 bases). In germline, CDR1 is ENHRY, CDR2 SYGVKD. Trimming removed 8 bases at V and 5 bases at J, with 9 bases between. The CDR3 sequence is 11 residues long.

The chain has TRBV20-1 and TRBJ1-2; 7 bases line up with TRBD1. CDR1 and CDR2 from the germline V gene are DFQATT and SNEGSKA (reference sequence). The length of the CDR3 is 11 residues. V shed 1 base, J shed 7 bases, and the junction held 0 bases outside the gene matches. The CDR3 sequence: CSARAGGGYTF. CDR3 in DNA: TGCAGTGCTAGAGCAGGGGGTGGCTACACCTTC.